This TCR beta chain was captured in a study of metastatic and nonmetastatic thyroid tumors. The germline V gene encodes CDR1 SNHLY and CDR2 FYNNEI. V was trimmed by 6 bases and J by 3 bases, leaving 15 bases between them. The CDR3 runs to 15 residues. TCRdb re-called clones from the PCR reads using MiXCR. This table has about 20,000 clones, 15% to 20% appearing once. At least ten counts were recorded for this clone. Each patient went into thyroid surgery without having received any treatment. Material: tumor tissue. The chain employs TRBV2 and TRBJ1-5; D gene uncertain. This clonotype was obtained from a female donor with papillary thyroid cancer or a benign thyroid nodule (not recorded which). Some clones in this sample may be carry-over from other donors' samples. CDR3 bases: TGTGCCAGCAGCAAGCTAAGTAGGCCCAATCAGCCCCAGCATTTT. This gives the protein CASSKLSRPNQPQHF.